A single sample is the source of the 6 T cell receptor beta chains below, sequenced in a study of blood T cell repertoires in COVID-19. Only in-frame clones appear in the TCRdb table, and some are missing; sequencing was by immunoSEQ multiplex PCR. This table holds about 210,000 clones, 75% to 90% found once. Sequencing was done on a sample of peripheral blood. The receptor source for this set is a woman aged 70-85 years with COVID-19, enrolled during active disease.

The CDR3 region is CASSERVWNQPQHF. DNA of the CDR3: TGTGCCAGCAGTGAACGGGTTTGGAATCAGCCCCAGCATTTT. The V gene is TRBV2, the J gene TRBJ1-5; D is unresolved. CDR1 and CDR2 (germline): SNHLY, FYNNEI. Trimming took off 2 bases at V and 4 bases at J, with 9 bases between the two ends. This CDR3 is 14 amino acids long.

The CDR3 DNA is TGTGCCAGCAGGAGGGAGGGTCACACCGGGGAGCTGTTTTTT. Amino acids: CASRREGHTGELFF. This chain connects TRBV27 to TRBJ2-2; 7 bases fit TRBD2. The CDR3 loop spans 14 amino acids. The junction had 4 bases not matched to a gene; V was cut back by 6 bases and J by 3 bases. The V gene's germline CDR1 is MNHEY and CDR2 SMNVEV (reference sequence).

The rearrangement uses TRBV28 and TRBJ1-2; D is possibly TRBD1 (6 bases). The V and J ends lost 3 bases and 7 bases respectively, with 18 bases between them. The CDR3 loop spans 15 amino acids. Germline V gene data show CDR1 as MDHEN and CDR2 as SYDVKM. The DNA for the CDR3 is TGTGCCAGCAGTTTCGCAGGGGTATTAGAGTCTGGCTACACCTTC. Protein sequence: CASSFAGVLESGYTF.

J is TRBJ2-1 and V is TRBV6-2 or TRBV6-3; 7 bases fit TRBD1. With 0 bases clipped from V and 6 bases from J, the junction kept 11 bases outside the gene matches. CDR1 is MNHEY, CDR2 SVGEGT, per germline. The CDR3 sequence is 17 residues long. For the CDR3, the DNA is TGTGCCAGCAGTTACTCGTCTCGCAGGGGGAACTTCAATGAGCAGTTCTTC. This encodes CASSYSSRRGNFNEQFF.

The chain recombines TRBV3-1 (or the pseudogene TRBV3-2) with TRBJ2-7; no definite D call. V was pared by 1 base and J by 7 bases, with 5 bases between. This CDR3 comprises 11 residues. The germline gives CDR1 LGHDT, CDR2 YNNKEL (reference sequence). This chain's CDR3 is CASSQVNEQYF. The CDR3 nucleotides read TGTGCCAGCAGCCAAGTTAATGAGCAGTACTTC.

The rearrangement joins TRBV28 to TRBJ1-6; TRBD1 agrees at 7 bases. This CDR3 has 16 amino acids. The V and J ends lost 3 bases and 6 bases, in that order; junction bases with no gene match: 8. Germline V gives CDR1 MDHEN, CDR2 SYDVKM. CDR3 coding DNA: TGTGCCAGCAGTTTCGAACAGGGGCGCCCTAATTCACCCCTCCACTTT. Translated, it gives CASSFEQGRPNSPLHF.